Described below is a single T cell receptor beta chain sequence and its context. The entry originates in a study of control samples from healthy donors and cancer patients. V trimming: 3 bases; J trimming: 0 bases; junction bases outside the gene matches: 4. Germline V gene data show CDR1 as LNHDA and CDR2 as SQIVND (reference sequence). This CDR3 region has 16 residues. This table comes from immunoSEQ multiplex PCR, and its TCRdb copy is limited to in-frame clones, with some not included. The data contain about 170,000 clones, around 88% of them singletons. The sequence was collected from a woman in her twenties or thirties in good health. Source material: blood. The chain couples TRBV19 to TRBJ2-5; the match to TRBD2 covers 10 bases. CDR3 coding DNA: TGTGCCAGTAGTATTTGGACTAGCGGAGACCAAGAGACCCAGTACTTC. Translating it yields CASSIWTSGDQETQYF.